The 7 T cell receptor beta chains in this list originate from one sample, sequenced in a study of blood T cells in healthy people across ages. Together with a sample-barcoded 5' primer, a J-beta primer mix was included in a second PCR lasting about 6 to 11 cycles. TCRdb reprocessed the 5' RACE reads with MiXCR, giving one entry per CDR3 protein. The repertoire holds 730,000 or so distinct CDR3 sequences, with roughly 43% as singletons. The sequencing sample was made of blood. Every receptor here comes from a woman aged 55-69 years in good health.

CDR3 loop: CAWTGNYGYTF. The CDR3 bases are TGTGCCTGGACCGGAAACTATGGCTACACCTTC. The J gene is TRBJ1-2, the V gene TRBV30; D is uncertain. The CDR3 spans 11 residues. V dropped 4 bases and J dropped 2 bases, with 5 bases sitting between them. Germline lookup yields CDR1 GTSNPN and CDR2 SVGIG (reference sequence).

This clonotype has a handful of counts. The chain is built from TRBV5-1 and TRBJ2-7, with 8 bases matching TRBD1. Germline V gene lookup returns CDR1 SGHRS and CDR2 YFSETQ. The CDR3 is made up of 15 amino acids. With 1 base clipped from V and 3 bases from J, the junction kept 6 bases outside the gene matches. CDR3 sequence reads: CASSLSGDRYYEQYF. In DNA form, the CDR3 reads TGCGCCAGCAGCTTGTCGGGGGACAGGTACTACGAGCAGTACTTC.

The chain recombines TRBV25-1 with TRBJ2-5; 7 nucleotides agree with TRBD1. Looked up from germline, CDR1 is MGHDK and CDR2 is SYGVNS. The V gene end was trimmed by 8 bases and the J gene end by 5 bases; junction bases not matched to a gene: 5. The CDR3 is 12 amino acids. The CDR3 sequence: CASRTGRETQYF. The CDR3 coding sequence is TGTGCCAGCCGGACAGGACGGGAGACCCAGTACTTC.

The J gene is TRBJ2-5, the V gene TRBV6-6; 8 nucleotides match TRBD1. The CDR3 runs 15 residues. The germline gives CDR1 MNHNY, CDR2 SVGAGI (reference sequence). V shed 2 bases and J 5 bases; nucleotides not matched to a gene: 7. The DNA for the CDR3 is TGTGCCAGCAGTTACCGACAGGGGATGTACGAGACCCAGTACTTC. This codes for CASSYRQGMYETQYF.

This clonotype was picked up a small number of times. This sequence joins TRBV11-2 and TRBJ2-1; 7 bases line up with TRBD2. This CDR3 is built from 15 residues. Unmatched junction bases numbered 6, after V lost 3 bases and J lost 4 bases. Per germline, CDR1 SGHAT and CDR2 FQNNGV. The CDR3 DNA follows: TGTGCCAGCAGCTTTCTAGCGGACCCTTACAATGAGCAGTTCTTC. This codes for CASSFLADPYNEQFF.

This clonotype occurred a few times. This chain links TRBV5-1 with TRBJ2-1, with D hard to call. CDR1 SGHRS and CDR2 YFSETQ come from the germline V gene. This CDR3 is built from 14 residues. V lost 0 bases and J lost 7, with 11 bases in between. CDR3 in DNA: TGCGCCAGCAGCTTGGATTGGGCTCCTAATGAGCAGTTCTTC. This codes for CASSLDWAPNEQFF.

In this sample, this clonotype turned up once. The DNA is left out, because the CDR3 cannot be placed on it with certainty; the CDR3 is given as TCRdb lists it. Here the CDR3 reads CASSSSASAGYNEQFF. J is TRBJ2-1 and V is TRBV6-5; the table's D call, TRBD2, was not checked against the DNA. Germline V gene sequence: CDR1 MNHEY, CDR2 SVGAGI. The CDR3 length is 16 residues, termini included.